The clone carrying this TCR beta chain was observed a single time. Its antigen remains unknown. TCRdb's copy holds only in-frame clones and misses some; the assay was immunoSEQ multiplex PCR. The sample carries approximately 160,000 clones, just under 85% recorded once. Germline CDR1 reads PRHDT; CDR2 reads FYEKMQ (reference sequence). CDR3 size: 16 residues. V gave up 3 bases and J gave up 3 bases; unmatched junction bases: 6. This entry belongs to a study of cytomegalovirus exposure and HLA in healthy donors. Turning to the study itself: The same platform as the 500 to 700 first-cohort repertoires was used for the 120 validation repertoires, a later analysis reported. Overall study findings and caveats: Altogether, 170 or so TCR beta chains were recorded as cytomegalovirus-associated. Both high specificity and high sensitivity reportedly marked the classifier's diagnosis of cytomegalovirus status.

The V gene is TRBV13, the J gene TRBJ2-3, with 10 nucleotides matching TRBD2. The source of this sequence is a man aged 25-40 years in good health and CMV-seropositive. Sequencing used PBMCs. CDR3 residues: CASSFFSGGVTDTQYF. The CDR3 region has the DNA TGTGCCAGCAGCTTCTTCAGCGGGGGGGTTACAGATACGCAGTATTTT.